This T cell receptor beta chain appears in the sequencing data of a study of shared T cell receptors in the human thymus (dated by TCRdb to about 2021). In terms of the full investigation: The study investigated the way shared, self-reactive T-cell receptor alpha chains are produced in the human thymus.

With regard to this clone: Its antigen has not been determined. The input lacks base qualities; no much larger clone sits a single base away.

The library was produced with the immunoSEQ multiplex PCR assay. Not all clones reach the TCRdb copy of this immuneACCESS table, which keeps in-frame sequences only. Checked studies attribute under half of the gap to unresolved V genes and leave the rest unexplained. Recorded for this sample are hundreds of thousands of clones; more than 70% of them occurred a single time. The ten most abundant clones make up more than 0.009% of the sample. V is shortened by 2 bases, J by 0 bases, and the region joining them spans 17 bases. The CDR3 goes from the cysteine to the phenylalanine over 16 residues. The kept DNA is CDR3 alone, 48 bases in frame from the first base. CDR1 and CDR2 (GTSNPN, SVGIG) derive from the germline V gene (reference sequence). These records were also assigned to another study, of human thymus T cells. Per that second paper: Immunologically healthy infants undergoing open corrective cardiac surgery for congenital heart defects in Finland were used as donors. Thymus tissue was collected as surgical resects that were removed during corrective cardiac surgery. Both the thymic and the peripheral blood repertoires appeared to show biased V and J gene segment usage. Highly overlapping thymic TCR repertoires among unrelated individuals were reported in the related research. The study described the TCR alpha and beta repertoires in under ten infant thymus samples and four matching peripheral blood samples. The infant donors were roughly 7 to 244 days old, and the cohort included six males and two females. Thymocytes were released mechanically from tissue and stored at -70 °C as pellets of roughly 8.5-32 million cells. Genomic DNA was extracted from frozen cell pellets with a QIAsymphony instrument. The immunoSEQ multiplex PCR assay was used to amplify the TCRB and TCRAD loci from a standardized quantity of quality-controlled genomic DNA. Amplicons spanned the V(D)J region at a length sufficient to cover the CDR3 and identify V and J genes. Amplicon sequencing was performed on an Illumina platform through the commercial immunoSEQ service. Primer bias and sequencing errors were corrected as previously described, and TCRAD and TCRB definitions were based on the IMGT database. Repertoires were analysed with immunoSEQ Analyzer 3.0 and VDJTools, covering basic statistics, V/J segment usage, diversity estimates, rarefaction and pairwise overlap. Chao1, ChaoE, Efron-Thisted, Shannon and inverse Simpson indices were used to estimate diversity, which was also estimated on datasets down-sampled to the smallest sample. Repertoire overlap was assessed by strict matching of CDR3 nucleotide sequence, V gene and J gene, and clustering was done by Jaccard-based multidimensional scaling. On average, around 780,000 unique TCRB clonotypes were obtained from thymus samples, compared with 75,000 to 90,000 from blood samples.

Input material: thymocytes. This receptor was identified in a boy less than two years old with a congenital heart defect. Donor details come from another sample of the same person, matched by shared clones. This chain is built from TRBV30 and TRBJ2-7; TRBD1 could be the D gene, as 5 bases match. In nucleotide form, the sequence is TGTGCCTGGAGTTTTACCTCCGACAGACCCTCCTACGAGCAGTACTTC. It codes for CAWSFTSDRPSYEQYF.